These T cell receptor beta chains were read from a single sample in a study of Ad26.COV2.S vaccination and SARS-CoV-2 variants. Assay used: immunoSEQ multiplex PCR; TCRdb lists only in-frame clones, some missing. This table has hundreds of thousands of clones, 75% to 90% appearing once. Material: peripheral blood, obtained in a trial of Ad26.COV2.S vaccine versus placebo. The receptors were sampled from a person aged 18-65 years who received the Ad26.COV2.S COVID-19 vaccine or a placebo. CDR3s include the opening cysteine and the closing phenylalanine or tryptophan. A D gene is named only where the DNA matches it firmly. Clone size is shown for a subset of rows, as once, few, many or a class of expanded clone.

clone_size	j_call	d_call	v_call	cdr3_nt	cdr3_aa
.	TRBJ1-1	.	TRBV11-2	TGTGCCAGCAGCTTATCTGGAGCGAACACTGAAGCTTTCTTT	CASSLSGANTEAFF
.	TRBJ2-5	.	TRBV9	TGTGCCAGCAGCCCGAGACTAGGCCTAGAGACCCAGTACTTC	CASSPRLGLETQYF
.	TRBJ2-7	.	TRBV5-6	TGTGCCAGCAGCCGAGTACCCTACGAGCAGTACTTC	CASSRVPYEQYF
once	TRBJ1-5	.	TRBV4-1	TGCGCCAGCAGCCCCCGGGACGTTGATAGCAATCAGCCCCAGCATTTT	CASSPRDVDSNQPQHF
.	TRBJ2-3	TRBD2	TRBV3-1/TRBV3-2	TGTGCCAGCAGCCAAGAGTCAACGACTAGCGCAGATACGCAGTATTTT	CASSQESTTSADTQYF
.	TRBJ1-6	.	TRBV10-3	TGTGCCATGAGAGACTCCTATAATTCACCCCTCCACTTT	CAMRDSYNSPLHF
few	TRBJ1-5	TRBD1	TRBV6-5	TGTGCCAGCAGCTATACAGGGGCCAATCAGCCCCAGCATTTT	CASSYTGANQPQHF
.	TRBJ2-1	.	TRBV28	TGTGCCAGCAGTCACAGGGCCGTCCTCGCAAGGGAGCAGTTCTTC	CASSHRAVLAREQFF
.	TRBJ1-2	TRBD1	TRBV19	TGTGCCAGTAGTACAGGGACAGGGGGCAGCTATGGCTACACCTTC	CASSTGTGGSYGYTF
.	TRBJ1-2	TRBD1	TRBV5-1	TGCGCCAGCAGCAAACACACAGGGGCTTCTGACTACACCTTC	CASSKHTGASDYTF
.	TRBJ2-1	TRBD2	TRBV19	TGTGCCAGTAGTATAGATCCGAGGACTAGCGGGTTTGATACCCAGTTCTTC	CASSIDPRTSGFDTQFF
.	TRBJ2-7	.	TRBV7-9	TGTGCCAGCAGTTCTACCAAATCCTACGAGCAGTACTTC	CASSSTKSYEQYF